Described below is a single TCR beta chain sequence and its context. What it recognizes is unknown. Random hexamers served to reverse transcribe roughly 0.5 to 1 ug RNA. A multiplex approach, immunoSEQ multiplex PCR, amplified TCR beta CDR3 across 54 Vbeta and 13 Jbeta. MiXCR, applied by TCRdb to the immunoSEQ multiplex PCR reads, yields one record per CDR3 protein. The data hold 100,000 to 150,000 distinct CDR3 sequences, with around 94% observed a single time. V shed 5 bases and J shed 4 bases, with 14 bases lying between them. This CDR3 spans 15 amino acids. The data were obtained in a study of CD8 T cells in Susac syndrome. The study, taken as a whole, reports: The study's TCR sequencing and HLA analysis covered a relatively small number of individuals, and the study acknowledged this.

Sequencing targeted TCR beta in blood CD8+ and CD4+ T cells. CD8+ and CD4+ T cells were negatively isolated; TEMRA cells were FACS-enriched. Specimen: CD4+ T cells from PBMCs. The V gene is TRBV12-3 or TRBV12-4, the J gene TRBJ2-2, with D tentatively TRBD1 (6 bases). The source is a human donor in good health. Here the CDR3 reads CASSPQGPSTGELFF. In nucleotides, the CDR3 is TGTGCCAGCAGTCCTCAGGGGCCTAGCACCGGGGAGCTGTTTTTT.